These 23 T cell receptor beta chains originate from one sample sequenced in a study of blood T cell repertoires in COVID-19. Profiled with immunoSEQ multiplex PCR; TCRdb holds only in-frame clones, not every one. This table holds 220,000 or so clones, roughly 86% found once. The sample taken for sequencing was PBMCs or T cells enriched from blood (not recorded which). The receptors stem from a woman aged 45 to 65 who had recovered from COVID-19.

The chain couples TRBV3-1 (or the pseudogene TRBV3-2) to TRBJ2-5; 10 bases are shared with TRBD1. V gave up 6 bases and J gave up 0 bases; unmatched junction bases: 1. CDR1 and CDR2 (germline): LGHDT, YNNKEL (reference sequence). The CDR3 extends over 14 amino acids. The CDR3: CASRDRGYQETQYF. The CDR3 DNA is TGTGCCAGCAGGGACAGGGGGTACCAAGAGACCCAGTACTTC.

The chain couples TRBV14 to TRBJ2-3; D unresolved. CDR1 SGHDN and CDR2 FVKESK come from the germline V gene. Trimming cost V 4 bases and J 5 bases, with 10 bases left between them. CDR3 length equals 13 residues. The CDR3 region is CASSLVLGDTQYF. CDR3 sequence (DNA): TGTGCCAGCAGCCTTGTCCTCGGAGATACGCAGTATTTT.

The chain joins TRBV7-9 to TRBJ2-1, with TRBD2 identical over 13 bases. V shed 5 bases, J shed 6 bases, and the junction held 7 bases outside the gene matches. Germline V CDR1 and CDR2: SEHNR, FQNEAQ (reference sequence). CDR3 size: 16 residues. The CDR3 here is CASSVTSGGAFNEQFF. CDR3 nucleotide sequence: TGTGCCAGCAGCGTAACTAGCGGGGGGGCTTTCAATGAGCAGTTCTTC.

The CDR3 loop reads CASSLTGWGETQYF. The CDR3 coding sequence is TGTGCCAGCAGCTTAACGGGGTGGGGAGAGACCCAGTACTTC. This sequence joins TRBV7-2 and TRBJ2-5; a possible D gene is TRBD2 (5 bases). This CDR3 is 14 amino acids long. Germline values: CDR1 SGHTA, CDR2 FQGNSA. Deletions cut 2 bases from V and 4 bases from J, with 11 bases between.

This clone was detected only once. The chain is built from TRBV6-5 and TRBJ1-3, with 7 bases lining up with TRBD1. CDR1 is MNHEY and CDR2 is SVGAGI in the germline V gene. V lost 6 bases and J lost 3; bases outside the gene matches: 8. The CDR3 consists of 15 residues. CDR3 bases: TGTGCCAGCAGCGTAACCGGGACAGTTGGAAACACCATATATTTT. This gives the protein CASSVTGTVGNTIYF.

Comments on this clone: A junction boundary mismatches the germline segment, possibly from a read error. This chain links TRBV12-3 or TRBV12-4 with TRBJ1-3; D call uncertain. The CDR3 covers 11 residues. The chain's CDR3 is CASIRPGETDF. The CDR3 DNA sequence: TGTGCCAGCATCCGTCCCGGGGAAACTGATTTT.

This clone was picked up one time. The V gene is TRBV7-3, the J gene TRBJ2-3, with 7 positions matching TRBD2. V was clipped by 5 bases and J by 0 bases; unmatched bases: 5. This CDR3 is 15 amino acids long. Per germline, CDR1 SGHTA and CDR2 FQGTGA. CDR3 protein: CASSLDGGSTDTQYF. CDR3 sequence (DNA): TGTGCCAGCAGCCTCGACGGGGGGAGCACAGATACGCAGTATTTT.

The gene calls are TRBV28 and TRBJ2-7; TRBD2 agrees at 7 bases. The germline V gene has CDR1 MDHEN and CDR2 SYDVKM. This CDR3 contains 15 residues. Unmatched junction bases numbered 7, after V lost 5 bases and J lost 0 bases. DNA for the CDR3: TGTGCCAGCAGTGGGGGGGACGCAGTCTCCTACGAGCAGTACTTC. This sequence encodes CASSGGDAVSYEQYF. Full variable domain (rest looked up from reference TRBV28 and TRBJ2-7): DVKVTQSSRYLVKRTGEKVFLECVQDMDHENMFWYRQDPGLGLRLIYFSYDVKMKEKGDIPEGYSVSREKKERFSLILESASTNQTSMYLCASSGGDAVSYEQYFGPGTRLTVT.

The rearrangement links TRBV4-2 to TRBJ1-3; unclear D gene. Per the germline V gene, CDR1 is LGHNA and CDR2 is YNFKEQ. Trimming took off 3 bases at V and 0 bases at J, with 12 bases between the two ends. This CDR3 spans 16 amino acids. The CDR3 bases are TGTGCCAGCAGCCAGGACTCGGCAGTCTCTGGAAACACCATATATTTT. Translated, it gives CASSQDSAVSGNTIYF.

The chain uses TRBV11-3 and TRBJ2-1; no firm D call. The CDR3 length is 14 residues. Trimming took 5 bases from V and 6 from J, leaving 14 bases between them. CDR1 is SGHNT and CDR2 is YENEEA in the germline V gene. CDR3 DNA sequence: TGTGCCAGCAGCGACAATCGGCTATCCAATGAGCAGTTCTTC. Protein product: CASSDNRLSNEQFF.

This rearrangement joins TRBV7-2 to TRBJ1-1; D uncertain. V lost 1 base, J lost 3 bases, and 9 bases lay in between. Germline CDR1 and CDR2: SGHTA and FQGNSA. CDR3 length: 14 amino acids. In nucleotides, the CDR3 is TGTGCCAGCAGCTTAGATGCCCGGGACACTGAAGCTTTCTTT. Its translation is CASSLDARDTEAFF.

The CDR3, as DNA: TGTGCCAGCAGGAGTGCGGGTGGGGCTGAAGCTTTCTTT. Translated: CASRSAGGAEAFF. This chain joins TRBV2 and TRBJ1-1; D unclear. Germline V gene lookup returns CDR1 SNHLY and CDR2 FYNNEI. V lost 6 bases, J lost 6 bases, and 14 bases lay in between. The CDR3 runs 13 residues.

V usage is TRBV12-3 or TRBV12-4 and J usage is TRBJ2-3; D gene uncertain. The V gene lost 6 bases and the J gene lost 4 bases, with 5 bases spanning the gap. This CDR3 has 11 amino acids. CDR3 sequence (DNA): TGTGCCAGCAGACTCGCAGATACGCAGTATTTT. Translation: CASRLADTQYF.

The genes are TRBV7-9 and TRBJ2-2; TRBD2 aligns across 8 bases. Germline V gene lookup returns CDR1 SEHNR and CDR2 FQNEAQ (reference sequence). There are 16 residues in the CDR3. The V segment lost 8 bases and the J segment 0 bases; nucleotides outside the gene matches: 8. In DNA, the CDR3 is TGTGCCAGCCGCGAACCGGGACTAGCGAACACCGGGGAGCTGTTTTTT. Translation gives CASREPGLANTGELFF.

This chain links TRBV19 with TRBJ2-1; 10 bases map to TRBD2. The V segment lost 2 bases and the J segment 8 bases; nucleotides outside the gene matches: 9. The CDR3 totals 16 residues. The germline gives CDR1 LNHDA, CDR2 SQIVND (reference sequence). CDR3 coding DNA: TGTGCCAGTAGTATATTATCTAGCGGGAGTTTCGATGAGCAGTTCTTC. Translating it yields CASSILSSGSFDEQFF.

V usage is TRBV6-5 and J usage is TRBJ1-2; 7 bases align to TRBD1. The CDR3 length is 15 residues. V dropped 0 bases and J dropped 7; count of bases not matched to a gene: 8. Germline lookup yields CDR1 MNHEY and CDR2 SVGAGI. CDR3 DNA sequence: TGTGCCAGCAGTTACTCAGGGGGCGAGGGTTCTGGCTACACCTTC. The encoded protein is CASSYSGGEGSGYTF.

V gene TRBV5-1 combines with J gene TRBJ2-3, with D possibly matching TRBD2 (7 bases). This CDR3 region has 15 residues. CDR1 SGHRS and CDR2 YFSETQ come from the germline V gene. The V and J ends lost 5 bases and 1 base respectively, with 14 bases between them. In DNA form, the CDR3 reads TGCGCCAGCAGAAGGGGGAGGGCTGGCACAGATACGCAGTATTTT. It codes for CASRRGRAGTDTQYF.

V gene TRBV3-1 (or the pseudogene TRBV3-2) combines with J gene TRBJ2-5; 8 bases are a match to TRBD2. Germline CDR1 and CDR2: LGHDT and YNNKEL (reference sequence). Trimming removed 1 base from V and 5 bases from J; junction bases left unmatched: 9. CDR3 length: 16 amino acids. CDR3 in DNA: TGTGCCAGCAGCCAAGGTCGGGTAGCGGGGATGGAGACCCAGTACTTC. It encodes CASSQGRVAGMETQYF.

Concerning this clone itself: Germline is not matched at one junction end, which may reflect a read error. This rearrangement joins TRBV7-8 to TRBJ1-1, with 8 bases matching TRBD1. CDR1 is SGHVS and CDR2 is FQNEAQ in the germline V gene. The CDR3 totals 13 residues. Here the CDR3 reads CASSRRDRLSYVF. The CDR3 region has the DNA TGTGCCAGCAGCCGCCGGGACAGGCTATCCTATGTCTTT.

The chain employs TRBV19 and TRBJ1-5, with D maybe TRBD1 (6 bases). The CDR3 is 15 amino acids. Germline values: CDR1 LNHDA, CDR2 SQIVND (reference sequence). V was cut by 3 bases and J by 7 bases, with 16 bases left in between. The DNA for the CDR3 is TGTGCCAGTAGTATGGGACACACGACGGCGCAGCCCCAGCATTTT. This encodes CASSMGHTTAQPQHF. Based on the CDR3 plus reference TRBV19 and TRBJ1-5, the full variable domain is DGGITQSPKYLFRKEGQNVTLSCEQNLNHDAMYWYRQDPGQGLRLIYYSQIVNDFQKGDIAEGYSVSREKKESFPLTVTSAQKNPTAFYLCASSMGHTTAQPQHFGDGTRLSIL.

This clone has a handful of counts. J is TRBJ2-1 and V is TRBV20-1; 8 bases fit TRBD1. This CDR3 contains 14 residues. From germline, CDR1 is DFQATT and CDR2 SNEGSKA (reference sequence). J lost 10 bases, V lost 3 bases, and 11 bases had no gene match. The CDR3 spells CSASLRGQGFEQFF. CDR3 nucleotides: TGCAGTGCTAGTCTTCGAGGACAGGGTTTCGAGCAGTTCTTC.

The chain couples TRBV28 to TRBJ1-1; 11 nucleotides line up with TRBD1. CDR1 MDHEN and CDR2 SYDVKM come from the germline V gene. With 6 bases clipped from V and 4 bases from J, the junction kept 7 bases outside the gene matches. This CDR3 spans 15 amino acids. CDR3 region: CASRRPGTGGTEAFF. The CDR3 nucleotides read TGTGCCAGCAGGCGACCCGGGACAGGGGGCACTGAAGCTTTCTTT.

The chain uses TRBV11-3 and TRBJ2-2; a weak D match, TRBD1 (5 bases). V lost 6 bases and J lost 3, with 17 bases in between. This CDR3 contains 16 residues. Germline V gene sequence: CDR1 SGHNT, CDR2 YENEEA. CDR3 nucleotides: TGTGCCAGCAGTCGCCGAGGAGAAGGGGACACCGGGGAGCTGTTTTTT. Encoded protein: CASSRRGEGDTGELFF.